This TCR beta chain was documented in a study of cytomegalovirus exposure and HLA in healthy donors. Points from the study as a whole: According to an earlier analysis, most TCR beta V segments yielded productive rearrangements about 87% or about 30% of the time.

This clone was found a few times. Its antigen is currently unknown. Germline CDR1 reads SGHTA; CDR2 reads FQGNSA. CDR3 length: 15 residues. The V gene lost 4 bases and the J gene lost 9 bases, with 19 bases spanning the gap. PCR employed 60 Vbeta and 13 Jbeta primers. As originally analysed: An analysis performed later counted about 80 million unique TCR beta chains (roughly 10 million of them shared). Sequencing used immunoSEQ multiplex PCR; TCRdb keeps in-frame clones, though not all of them. V and J calls and clone size are as listed in that table; D and trimming were resolved from the DNA. This table holds tens of thousands of clones, roughly 80% found once.

What was sequenced was PBMCs. The receptor's source is a male donor in good health and CMV-seronegative. The chain employs TRBV7-2 and TRBJ2-1, with a possible D match to TRBD1 (6 bases). The CDR3 sequence: CASSWGSGAPSEQFF. CDR3 DNA sequence: TGTGCCAGCAGCTGGGGATCAGGGGCCCCCAGTGAGCAGTTCTTC.